What follows describes a single T cell receptor beta chain. Antigen unknown. These data are taken from a study of T cell clones after liver transplantation. Background on the study: Third-party-reactive TCRbeta sequences from pre-transplant mixed lymphocyte reactions served as antigen-independent comparators. Points from the study as a whole: The donor-reactive repertoire was only partly measurable in two subjects, lacking donor cells. Graft donor-reactive T cells possibly entered the graft instead of undergoing deletion.

Germline values: CDR1 MGHRA, CDR2 YSYEKL. The CDR3 consists of 15 residues. Trimming removed 1 base from V and 4 bases from J; junction bases left unmatched: 3. Data came from immunoSEQ multiplex PCR; TCRdb stores just in-frame clones and leaves some out. The table lists about 20,000 clones, under 95% of them singletons, with 20% to 30% in the top ten. The sample was CD8+ T cells from blood, taken about 27 months after liver transplant. The TCR originated in a human patient who received a liver transplant. Some T cells may have come from the graft donor. This chain uses TRBV4-1 with TRBJ2-2, with 7 bases fitting TRBD2. CDR3 sequence: CASSQGGSGTGELFF. The CDR3, as DNA: TGCGCCAGCAGCCAAGGCGGGAGCGGCACCGGGGAGCTGTTTTTT.